The next 4 T cell receptor beta chains were all read from a single sample in a study of beta chain features in type 1 diabetes. Expressed TCRB transcripts were sequenced because the isolated RNA had all been reverse transcribed beforehand. Method: immunoSEQ multiplex PCR; TCRdb's copy keeps in-frame clones and lacks some. The data show roughly 300,000 clones, around 15% seen once. Input material: central memory CD4+ T cells from blood. Every receptor here comes from a man aged 25 to 40 in good health.

This clone was seen a few times. The chain has TRBV19 and TRBJ2-2; TRBD1 agrees at 11 bases. The V gene end was trimmed by 7 bases and the J gene end by 10 bases; junction bases not matched to a gene: 5. Germline CDR1 LNHDA, CDR2 SQIVND (reference sequence). There are 13 residues in the CDR3. The CDR3 nucleotides read TGTGCCAGTACCCTGGACAGGGGGCAGGAGCTGTTTTTT. Amino acids: CASTLDRGQELFF.

This clone occurred many times. The gene calls are TRBV10-3 and TRBJ1-1, with 8 bases identical to TRBD1. The CDR3 runs to 15 residues. After removal of 2 bases from V and 7 bases from J, the junction contained 9 bases not matched to a gene. The germline V gene has CDR1 ENHRY and CDR2 SYGVKD. The CDR3 nucleotides read TGTGCCATCAGTGAGCTCCAGGGGGCTAGGGGTGAAGCTTTCTTT. This encodes CAISELQGARGEAFF.

The table lists this clone with a few counts. The genes are TRBV5-1 and TRBJ1-6, with a weak D call TRBD1 (6 bases). The V end lost 3 bases, the J end lost 8 bases, and 15 bases lay between the germline ends. The CDR3 consists of 15 residues. Germline assignment: CDR1 SGHRS and CDR2 YFSETQ. CDR3 loop: CASSSRTGSDSPLHF. The CDR3 DNA follows: TGCGCCAGCAGCTCGCGAACAGGGTCGGATTCACCCCTCCACTTT.

The J gene is TRBJ2-5, the V gene TRBV9, with TRBD2 matching 10 bases. Germline V gene sequence: CDR1 SGDLS, CDR2 YYNGEE. The ends lost 1 base at V and 5 bases at J; junction bases unmatched: 5. CDR3 length: 15 amino acids. DNA of the CDR3: TGTGCCAGCAGCGTACTAGCGGGAGAAGAGGAGACCCAGTACTTC. Encoded protein: CASSVLAGEEETQYF. Drawing the rest from reference TRBV9 and TRBJ2-5, the complete variable domain is DSGVTQTPKHLITATGQRVTLRCSPRSGDLSVYWYQQSLDQGLQFLIQYYNGEERAKGNILERFSAQQFPDLHSELNLSSLELGDSALYFCASSVLAGEEETQYFGPGTRLLVL.